This T cell receptor (beta chain) was sequenced for a study of blood T cell repertoires in COVID-19. Overall study: There were acute and convalescent COVID-19 samples, and they came from the United States, Italy and Spain. PBMCs, B-cell-depleted T cells, or T cells were the source of the cDNA or gDNA that made up the material.

In germline, CDR1 is LNHDA, CDR2 SQIVND (reference sequence). The CDR3 is 14 amino acids. V was trimmed by 6 bases and J by 8 bases, leaving 16 bases between them. In the original workflow: Estimation of nucleated cell counts relied on the amplification of reference gene primers. Clones were sequenced by immunoSEQ multiplex PCR, and TCRdb holds only the in-frame ones, with some missing. D and trimming come from the DNA, and the V and J calls and clone size come from that table. This sample has around 500,000 clones, with approximately 85% found just once. The receptor comes from a human donor in a cohort sampled during active COVID-19. Sequenced sample: peripheral blood. The chain couples TRBV19 to TRBJ1-4; the D is unclear. The CDR3: CASREHASREKLFF. The CDR3, as DNA: TGTGCCAGTAGGGAACACGCGTCTAGGGAAAAACTGTTTTTT.